The rows below give T cell receptor beta chains drawn from one sample of a study of blood T cell repertoires in COVID-19. Measured with immunoSEQ multiplex PCR; TCRdb has only the in-frame clones, and not every one. The table shows hundreds of thousands of clones, with 70% to 90% occurring only once. Sequencing used PBMCs or T cells enriched from blood (not recorded which). Source of these receptors: a man in his fifties or sixties who had been exposed to COVID-19. Both conserved end residues are part of each CDR3. The order of the fields is D gene, V gene, J gene, clone size, CDR3 protein, CDR3 DNA. D genes are given only for firm matches. Expanded clones are given a class, and other clones once, few, many or no size at all.

D: TRBD1; V: TRBV20-1; J: TRBJ1-2; size: .; CDR3: CSAHRGYGYTF; DNA: TGCAGTGCTCACAGGGGATATGGCTACACCTTC
D: TRBD1; V: TRBV18; J: TRBJ2-1; size: .; CDR3: CASLRDRAAGEQFF; DNA: TGTGCCAGCTTAAGGGACAGGGCTGCTGGTGAGCAGTTCTTC
D: .; V: TRBV10-3; J: TRBJ2-2; size: .; CDR3: CAISESRNTGELFF; DNA: TGTGCCATCAGTGAGTCGAGGAACACCGGGGAGCTGTTTTTT
D: .; V: TRBV5-4; J: TRBJ1-2; size: .; CDR3: CASSLTASNYGYTF; DNA: TGTGCCAGCAGCTTGACAGCATCTAACTATGGCTACACCTTC
D: TRBD1; V: TRBV10-3; J: TRBJ2-1; size: .; CDR3: CAISERWDRSYNEQFF; DNA: TGTGCCATCAGTGAAAGGTGGGACAGATCCTACAATGAGCAGTTCTTC
D: TRBD1; V: TRBV11-2; J: TRBJ2-5; size: .; CDR3: CASSSRDRAYF; DNA: TGTGCCAGCAGCTCCCGGGACAGGGCATACTTC
D: .; V: TRBV5-5; J: TRBJ1-5; size: .; CDR3: CASSRTVLNQPQHF; DNA: TGTGCCAGCAGTCGAACAGTACTTAATCAGCCCCAGCATTTT
D: TRBD2; V: TRBV9; J: TRBJ2-5; size: .; CDR3: CASSVGSSGGIVETQYF; DNA: TGTGCCAGCAGCGTAGGGTCTAGCGGGGGGATTGTGGAGACCCAGTACTTC
D: .; V: TRBV10-1; J: TRBJ1-5; size: .; CDR3: CASSESARPQHF; DNA: TGCGCCAGCAGTGAGTCGGCCCGGCCCCAGCATTTT
D: TRBD1; V: TRBV9; J: TRBJ1-2; size: .; CDR3: CASSRDRGLGYTF; DNA: TGTGCCAGCAGCCGTGACAGGGGGCTTGGCTACACCTTC
D: .; V: TRBV5-1; J: TRBJ2-7; size: .; CDR3: CASSLGQFNEQYF; DNA: TGCGCCAGCAGCTTAGGACAGTTTAACGAGCAGTACTTC
D: .; V: TRBV27; J: TRBJ1-1; size: .; CDR3: CASSLRQAMNTEAFF; DNA: TGTGCCAGCAGTTTGCGACAGGCCATGAACACTGAAGCTTTCTTT
D: TRBD2; V: TRBV7-3; J: TRBJ2-2; size: .; CDR3: CASRPGGLANTGELFF; DNA: TGTGCCAGCAGGCCGGGGGGACTGGCGAACACCGGGGAGCTGTTTTTT
D: .; V: TRBV7-9; J: TRBJ2-3; size: .; CDR3: CASSLANTAGTDTQYF; DNA: TGTGCCAGCAGCTTAGCTAACACTGCGGGCACAGATACGCAGTATTTT
D: .; V: TRBV19; J: TRBJ1-1; size: .; CDR3: CASSIGRGWTEAFF; DNA: TGTGCCAGTAGTATAGGCAGGGGCTGGACTGAAGCTTTCTTT
D: TRBD1; V: TRBV11-3; J: TRBJ1-3; size: .; CDR3: CASSRTGDTIYF; DNA: TGTGCCAGCAGCCGGACAGGGGACACCATATATTTT
D: .; V: TRBV19; J: TRBJ1-5; size: .; CDR3: CASSKYNQPQHF; DNA: TGTGCCAGTAGTAAATACAATCAGCCCCAGCATTTT
D: TRBD2; V: TRBV28; J: TRBJ2-3; size: .; CDR3: CASSPGLAGRDTQYF; DNA: TGTGCCAGCAGTCCAGGACTAGCGGGAAGGGATACGCAGTATTTT
D: TRBD1; V: TRBV7-9; J: TRBJ2-5; size: once; CDR3: CASSPDRGTQETQYF; DNA: TGTGCCAGCAGCCCGGACAGGGGAACTCAAGAGACCCAGTACTTC
D: TRBD2; V: TRBV5-1; J: TRBJ2-3; size: .; CDR3: CASSFSGGTDTQYF; DNA: TGCGCCAGCAGCTTTAGCGGGGGCACAGATACGCAGTATTTT
D: .; V: TRBV7-9; J: TRBJ1-2; size: .; CDR3: CASSSWGPSDYGYTF; DNA: TGTGCCAGCAGCTCATGGGGGCCGTCGGACTATGGCTACACCTTC
D: TRBD1; V: TRBV28; J: TRBJ1-1; size: .; CDR3: CASSLPGQGKTEAFF; DNA: TGTGCCAGCAGTCTCCCGGGACAGGGAAAAACTGAAGCTTTCTTT
D: TRBD2; V: TRBV5-4; J: TRBJ2-7; size: .; CDR3: CASSFPGLGEQYF; DNA: TGTGCCAGCAGCTTCCCCGGACTAGGCGAGCAGTACTTC
D: TRBD1; V: TRBV27; J: TRBJ1-2; size: .; CDR3: CASSPGQELGYTF; DNA: TGTGCCAGCAGTCCCGGACAGGAGCTTGGCTACACCTTC
D: TRBD2; V: TRBV3-1/TRBV3-2; J: TRBJ2-2; size: .; CDR3: CASSQGLATPANTGELFF; DNA: TGTGCCAGCAGCCAAGGACTAGCGACACCCGCGAACACCGGGGAGCTGTTTTTT
D: .; V: TRBV2; J: TRBJ1-2; size: .; CDR3: CASSVLLGSGYGYTF; DNA: TGTGCCAGCAGTGTGTTATTAGGTTCAGGGTACGGCTACACCTTC
D: .; V: TRBV5-1; J: TRBJ1-3; size: .; CDR3: CASSLDGPYHSGNTIYF; DNA: TGCGCCAGCAGCTTGGATGGGCCCTACCACTCTGGAAACACCATATATTTT
D: .; V: TRBV28; J: TRBJ2-3; size: .; CDR3: CASSLSGKPTDTQYF; DNA: TGTGCCAGCAGTTTATCGGGAAAACCCACAGATACGCAGTATTTT
D: .; V: TRBV19; J: TRBJ1-6; size: .; CDR3: CASSIRSGDDSPLHF; DNA: TGTGCCAGTAGTATCCGATCGGGGGATGATTCACCCCTCCACTTT
D: TRBD2; V: TRBV20-1; J: TRBJ2-1; size: .; CDR3: CSASNVGRVGNNEQFF; DNA: TGCAGTGCTAGTAACGTCGGGAGGGTAGGAAACAATGAGCAGTTCTTC
D: .; V: TRBV18; J: TRBJ2-2; size: .; CDR3: CASSIDGYGELFF; DNA: TGTGCCAGCTCCATCGACGGGTATGGGGAGCTGTTTTTT
D: TRBD1; V: TRBV28; J: TRBJ1-4; size: .; CDR3: CASSRTGANEKLFF; DNA: TGTGCCAGCAGCAGGACAGGGGCTAATGAAAAACTGTTTTTT
D: TRBD2; V: TRBV11-2; J: TRBJ2-5; size: .; CDR3: CASSLRTSGTETQYF; DNA: TGTGCCAGCAGCCTCCGGACTAGCGGGACTGAGACCCAGTACTTC
D: .; V: TRBV9; J: TRBJ1-2; size: .; CDR3: CASSEAPTGGYTF; DNA: TGTGCCAGCAGCGAGGCCCCGACGGGAGGCTACACCTTC
D: .; V: TRBV7-2; J: TRBJ1-5; size: .; CDR3: CASSLVGRGQPQHF; DNA: TGTGCCAGCAGCTTGGTGGGTCGGGGACAGCCCCAGCATTTT
D: TRBD1; V: TRBV11-2; J: TRBJ1-3; size: .; CDR3: CASSLTPGQGWGNTIYF; DNA: TGTGCCAGCAGCTTAACTCCGGGACAGGGGTGGGGAAACACCATATATTTT
D: TRBD1; V: TRBV29-1; J: TRBJ1-5; size: .; CDR3: CSFATGGGSQPQHF; DNA: TGCAGCTTCGCTACAGGGGGCGGAAGTCAGCCCCAGCATTTT
D: TRBD1; V: TRBV29-1; J: TRBJ2-1; size: .; CDR3: CSVVGTGGDEQFF; DNA: TGCAGCGTTGTTGGGACAGGGGGTGATGAGCAGTTCTTC
D: TRBD2; V: TRBV7-3; J: TRBJ2-1; size: .; CDR3: CASSPRGLAGGGEQFF; DNA: TGTGCCAGCAGCCCACGTGGACTAGCGGGAGGAGGTGAGCAGTTCTTC
D: TRBD1; V: TRBV28; J: TRBJ1-1; size: .; CDR3: CASSLLPGQGNTEAFF; DNA: TGTGCCAGCAGTTTATTGCCGGGACAGGGGAACACTGAAGCTTTCTTT
D: TRBD1; V: TRBV10-3; J: TRBJ1-1; size: .; CDR3: CAIRPRGLSSEAFF; DNA: TGTGCCATCAGGCCCAGGGGGTTGAGCTCTGAAGCTTTCTTT
D: TRBD1; V: TRBV6-6; J: TRBJ1-5; size: .; CDR3: CASSGTGNQPQHF; DNA: TGTGCCAGCAGTGGGACAGGAAATCAGCCCCAGCATTTT
D: TRBD2; V: TRBV6-1; J: TRBJ2-1; size: .; CDR3: CASSDSTSGNYNEQFF; DNA: TGTGCCAGCAGTGATTCGACTAGCGGAAACTACAATGAGCAGTTCTTC
D: .; V: TRBV3-1/TRBV3-2; J: TRBJ2-7; size: .; CDR3: CASSQFDTKPYEQYF; DNA: TGTGCCAGCAGCCAGTTTGACACCAAACCCTACGAGCAGTACTTC
D: TRBD1; V: TRBV7-3; J: TRBJ1-4; size: .; CDR3: CASSLGTGGNEKLFF; DNA: TGTGCCAGCAGCTTAGGGACAGGGGGAAACGAAAAACTGTTTTTT
D: TRBD1; V: TRBV10-3; J: TRBJ1-5; size: .; CDR3: CAIGSGDRPNQPQHF; DNA: TGTGCCATCGGATCGGGGGACAGGCCTAATCAGCCCCAGCATTTT
D: .; V: TRBV29-1; J: TRBJ2-1; size: .; CDR3: CSANPRGPNEQFF; DNA: TGCAGCGCTAACCCACGGGGTCCCAATGAGCAGTTCTTC
D: .; V: TRBV2; J: TRBJ1-6; size: .; CDR3: CASSAFNSPLHF; DNA: TGTGCCAGCAGTGCCTTTAATTCACCCCTCCACTTT
D: .; V: TRBV20-1; J: TRBJ2-3; size: .; CDR3: CSASAGWGTDTQYF; DNA: TGCAGTGCTAGTGCAGGGTGGGGCACAGATACGCAGTATTTT
D: .; V: TRBV5-6; J: TRBJ1-2; size: once; CDR3: CASSSGGVVGYGYTF; DNA: TGTGCCAGCAGCTCTGGGGGGGTTGTTGGCTATGGCTACACCTTC
D: .; V: TRBV10-3; J: TRBJ1-4; size: .; CDR3: CAIRGPNEKLFF; DNA: TGTGCCATCAGGGGGCCCAACGAAAAACTGTTTTTT
D: TRBD2; V: TRBV7-9; J: TRBJ2-1; size: .; CDR3: CASSSGLAGYNEQFF; DNA: TGTGCCAGCAGCTCCGGACTAGCGGGCTACAATGAGCAGTTCTTC
D: .; V: TRBV9; J: TRBJ2-7; size: .; CDR3: CASSVGPRDEQYF; DNA: TGTGCCAGCAGCGTAGGGCCCCGGGACGAGCAGTACTTC